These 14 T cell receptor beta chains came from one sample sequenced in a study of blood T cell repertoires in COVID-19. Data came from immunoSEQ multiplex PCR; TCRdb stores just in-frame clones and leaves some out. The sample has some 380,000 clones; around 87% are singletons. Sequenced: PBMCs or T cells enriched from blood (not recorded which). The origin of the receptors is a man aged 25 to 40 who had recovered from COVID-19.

The CDR3 coding sequence is TGTGCCAGCAGCTCCGTGGAGGGGTGGTATAGATTGTCTGGCTACACCTTC. This encodes CASSSVEGWYRLSGYTF. The rearrangement uses TRBV7-2 and TRBJ1-2; D possibly corresponds to TRBD1 (5 bases). This CDR3 region has 17 residues. Germline V gene data show CDR1 as SGHTA and CDR2 as FQGNSA. With 4 bases removed from V and 7 bases from J, the gap between germline ends came to 25 bases.

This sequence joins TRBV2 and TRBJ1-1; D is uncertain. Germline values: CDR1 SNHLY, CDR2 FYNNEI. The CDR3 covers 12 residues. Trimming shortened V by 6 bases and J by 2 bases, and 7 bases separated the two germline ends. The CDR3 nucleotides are TGTGCCAGCAGGCAGACTAACACTGAAGCTTTCTTT. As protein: CASRQTNTEAFF.

CDR3 sequence (DNA): TGTGCCAGCAGCCAAGGGTCTAGCGACAATGAGCAGTTCTTC. The encoded protein is CASSQGSSDNEQFF. This chain links TRBV4-2 with TRBJ2-1; D may be TRBD2 (6 bases). Trimming left V 1 base short and J 5 bases short, with 9 bases between. CDR3 size: 14 residues. Germline values: CDR1 LGHNA, CDR2 YNFKEQ.

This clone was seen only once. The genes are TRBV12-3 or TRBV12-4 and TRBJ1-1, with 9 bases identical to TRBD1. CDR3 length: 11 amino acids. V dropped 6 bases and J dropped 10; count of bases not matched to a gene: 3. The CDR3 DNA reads TGTGCCAGCAGCCTGGGACAGGGAGCTTTCTTT. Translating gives CASSLGQGAFF.

The CDR3 DNA follows: TGTGCCAGCAGCTTGGTTTGGGGGCCCACTGAAGCTTTCTTT. Translation gives CASSLVWGPTEAFF. The genes are TRBV11-2 and TRBJ1-1, with D possibly matching TRBD1 (6 bases). The CDR3 is 14 residues long. V gave up 3 bases and J gave up 4 bases, with 12 bases separating them. Germline CDR1 is SGHAT and CDR2 is FQNNGV.

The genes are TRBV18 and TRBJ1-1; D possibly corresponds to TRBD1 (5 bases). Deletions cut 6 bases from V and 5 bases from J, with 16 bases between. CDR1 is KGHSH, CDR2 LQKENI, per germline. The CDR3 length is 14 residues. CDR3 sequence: CASSPGPKGTEAFF. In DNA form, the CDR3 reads TGTGCCAGCTCCCCTGGGCCCAAGGGGACTGAAGCTTTCTTT.

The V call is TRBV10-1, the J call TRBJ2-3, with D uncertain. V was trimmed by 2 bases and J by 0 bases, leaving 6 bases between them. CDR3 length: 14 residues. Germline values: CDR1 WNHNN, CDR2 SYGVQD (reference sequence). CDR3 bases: TGCGCCAGCAGTGAGGCCAGAAGCACAGATACGCAGTATTTT. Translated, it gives CASSEARSTDTQYF.

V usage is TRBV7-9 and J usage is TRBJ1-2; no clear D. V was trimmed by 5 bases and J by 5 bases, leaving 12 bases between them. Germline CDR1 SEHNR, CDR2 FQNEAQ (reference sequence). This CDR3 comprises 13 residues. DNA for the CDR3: TGTGCCAGCAGCAAAGGGAGCACTTATGGCTACACCTTC. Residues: CASSKGSTYGYTF.

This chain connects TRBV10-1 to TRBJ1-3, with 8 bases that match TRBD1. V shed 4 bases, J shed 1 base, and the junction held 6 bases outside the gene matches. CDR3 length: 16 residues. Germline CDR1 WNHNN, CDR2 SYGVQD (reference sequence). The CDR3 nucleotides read TGCGCCAGCAGTGGACAGGGGAAGTTTTCTGGAAACACCATATATTTT. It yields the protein CASSGQGKFSGNTIYF.

The CDR3 is CASSPGLAGGGRNEQFF. CDR3 coding DNA: TGTGCCAGCAGCCCCGGACTAGCGGGGGGAGGGCGCAATGAGCAGTTCTTC. The V call is TRBV7-9, the J call TRBJ2-1; TRBD2 aligns across 14 bases. The ends lost 5 bases at V and 6 bases at J; junction bases unmatched: 9. Looked up from germline, CDR1 is SEHNR and CDR2 is FQNEAQ (reference sequence). This CDR3 comprises 17 residues.

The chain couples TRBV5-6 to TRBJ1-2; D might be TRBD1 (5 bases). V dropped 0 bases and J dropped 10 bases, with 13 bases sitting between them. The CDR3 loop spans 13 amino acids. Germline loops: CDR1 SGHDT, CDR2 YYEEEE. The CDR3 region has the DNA TGTGCCAGCAGCTTGGCCGGCCAGGGTGCCTACACCTTC. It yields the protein CASSLAGQGAYTF.

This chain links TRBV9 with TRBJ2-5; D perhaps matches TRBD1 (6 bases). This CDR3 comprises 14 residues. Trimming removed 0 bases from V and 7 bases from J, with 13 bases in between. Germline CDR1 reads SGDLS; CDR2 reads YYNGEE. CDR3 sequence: CASSVGTEGGTQYF. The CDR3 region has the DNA TGTGCCAGCAGCGTAGGGACTGAAGGGGGGACCCAGTACTTC.

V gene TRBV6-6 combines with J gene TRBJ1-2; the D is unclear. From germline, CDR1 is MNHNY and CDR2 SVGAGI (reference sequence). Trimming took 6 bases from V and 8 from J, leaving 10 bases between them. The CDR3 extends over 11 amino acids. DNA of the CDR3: TGTGCCAGCAGCCACGGAGGGGGCTACACCTTC. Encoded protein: CASSHGGGYTF.

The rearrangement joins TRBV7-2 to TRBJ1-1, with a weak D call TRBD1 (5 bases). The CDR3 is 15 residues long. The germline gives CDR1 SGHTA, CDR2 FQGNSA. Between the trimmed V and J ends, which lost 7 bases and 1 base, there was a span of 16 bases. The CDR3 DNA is TGTGCCAGCACGCCCCAAAGGGGCTGGAACACTGAAGCTTTCTTT. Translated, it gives CASTPQRGWNTEAFF.